A selection of T cell receptor beta chains follows, all from one sample in a study of CD4 T cells in relation to SARS-CoV-2 and coronaviruses. The method was immunoSEQ multiplex PCR; TCRdb's version includes in-frame clones alone and lacks a portion of them. The sample holds about 19,000 clones, 60% to 80% seen once. The antigens of these receptors remain unknown. Source material: CD4+ T cells from PBMCs, cultured in vitro. These receptors all come from a human donor in good health. Both conserved end residues are part of each CDR3. The order of the fields is CDR3 protein, CDR3 DNA, clone size, D gene, V gene, J gene. The D gene is left open where the match is weak. Part of the rows lack a size; the others show once, few, many or a class for expanded clones.

CDR3aa: CASSQDIGIGGGTDTQYF
CDR3nt: TGTGCCAGCAGCCAAGATATTGGGATTGGGGGCGGCACAGATACGCAGTATTTT
abundance: .
d_gene: .
v_gene: TRBV4-2
j_gene: TRBJ2-3

CDR3aa: CSVPSGNTQYF
CDR3nt: TGCAGTGTTCCTAGCGGTAATACGCAGTATTTT
abundance: .
d_gene: TRBD2
v_gene: TRBV20-1
j_gene: TRBJ2-3

CDR3aa: CASSPSPAGVPDEQYF
CDR3nt: TGTGCCAGCAGCCCCTCTCCAGCGGGGGTCCCCGACGAGCAGTACTTC
abundance: .
d_gene: TRBD2
v_gene: TRBV5-6
j_gene: TRBJ2-7

CDR3aa: CASSRRDGKNIQYF
CDR3nt: TGTGCCAGTAGTAGACGGGACGGCAAAAACATTCAGTACTTC
abundance: .
d_gene: .
v_gene: TRBV19
j_gene: TRBJ2-4

CDR3aa: CASSQGHEKLFF
CDR3nt: TGCGCCAGCAGCCAAGGTCATGAAAAACTGTTTTTT
abundance: .
d_gene: .
v_gene: TRBV4-1
j_gene: TRBJ1-4

CDR3aa: CGLLAGGSYNEQFF
CDR3nt: TGTGGACTACTAGCGGGAGGCTCCTACAATGAGCAGTTCTTC
abundance: .
d_gene: TRBD2
v_gene: TRBV30
j_gene: TRBJ2-1

CDR3aa: CASSVADYNEQFF
CDR3nt: TGTGCCAGCAGCGTAGCCGACTACAATGAGCAGTTCTTC
abundance: .
d_gene: .
v_gene: TRBV9
j_gene: TRBJ2-1

CDR3aa: CASSLGSTLAGVKTDTQYF
CDR3nt: TGTGCCAGCAGCTTAGGGTCCACCCTAGCGGGAGTAAAGACAGATACGCAGTATTTT
abundance: .
d_gene: TRBD2
v_gene: TRBV7-9
j_gene: TRBJ2-3

CDR3aa: CASSGRGGGANQPQHF
CDR3nt: TGTGCCAGCAGTGGGAGGGGAGGGGGGGCAAATCAGCCCCAGCATTTT
abundance: .
d_gene: .
v_gene: TRBV25-1
j_gene: TRBJ1-5

CDR3aa: CASSEAGSSYNEQFF
CDR3nt: TGTGCCAGCAGTGAGGCCGGCAGTTCCTACAATGAGCAGTTCTTC
abundance: .
d_gene: .
v_gene: TRBV2
j_gene: TRBJ2-1

CDR3aa: CAWTIEYNSPLHF
CDR3nt: TGTGCCTGGACAATAGAGTATAATTCACCCCTCCACTTT
abundance: few
d_gene: .
v_gene: TRBV30
j_gene: TRBJ1-6

CDR3aa: CASSGAGRSSGNTIYF
CDR3nt: TGTGCCAGCAGCGGAGCTGGACGGAGCTCTGGAAACACCATATATTTT
abundance: .
d_gene: .
v_gene: TRBV7-9
j_gene: TRBJ1-3

CDR3aa: CAWSGKGTEAFF
CDR3nt: TGTGCCTGGAGTGGGAAGGGCACTGAAGCTTTCTTT
abundance: .
d_gene: .
v_gene: TRBV30
j_gene: TRBJ1-1

CDR3aa: CASSGRLAGVGEQYF
CDR3nt: TGTGCCAGCAGTGGAAGACTAGCGGGAGTAGGCGAGCAGTACTTC
abundance: few
d_gene: TRBD2
v_gene: TRBV2
j_gene: TRBJ2-7

CDR3aa: CASSLGGRAYNEQFF
CDR3nt: TGTGCCAGCAGCTTGGGGGGGAGGGCCTACAATGAGCAGTTCTTC
abundance: .
d_gene: TRBD2
v_gene: TRBV5-4
j_gene: TRBJ2-1

CDR3aa: CASSRTGDEKLFF
CDR3nt: TGCGCCAGCAGCCGGACAGGGGATGAAAAACTGTTTTTT
abundance: once
d_gene: TRBD1
v_gene: TRBV4-1
j_gene: TRBJ1-4